This is a list of T cell receptor beta chains from one sample in a study of blood T cell repertoires in COVID-19. The table came from immunoSEQ multiplex PCR; TCRdb's copy has only in-frame clones and leaves some out. The repertoire has fewer than 350,000 clones, 87% of them found once; the top ten carry over 6%. What was sequenced was PBMCs or T cells enriched from blood (not recorded which). All receptors come from a woman between 35 and 50 years old who had recovered from COVID-19. Each CDR3 is given without its conserved first and last residue.

v_gene	j_gene	CDR3aa
TRBV3-1/TRBV3-2	TRBJ2-1	ASSDRLPGNEQF
TRBV5-1	TRBJ2-7	ASAPGRVVDEQY
TRBV9	TRBJ1-3	ASSDTMKSSGNTIY
TRBV5-1	TRBJ2-7	ASSLAPGLMGPY
TRBV13	TRBJ2-4	ASSLRGTKNIQY
TRBV28	TRBJ1-2	ASIRGWFSGGYGYT
TRBV2	TRBJ1-6	ASSENRVGDSPLH
TRBV9	TRBJ1-2	ASSASGRGYT
TRBV28	TRBJ2-7	ASSPSGTGDYEQY
TRBV27	TRBJ2-1	ASSLSPSREFGYEQF
TRBV30	TRBJ1-2	AWSTSRDRELYGYT
TRBV11-2	TRBJ2-5	ASSLAGLGETQY
TRBV7-9	TRBJ2-1	ASSLVSAGASNEQF
TRBV9	TRBJ2-2	ASSVDRQNTGELF
TRBV5-1	TRBJ2-7	ASSLGAGSSYEQY
TRBV15	TRBJ2-6	ATSRGGQSGANVLT
TRBV19	TRBJ2-2	ASLGGARNTGELF
TRBV28	TRBJ1-2	ASRSGGVGGYT
TRBV7-2	TRBJ2-1	ASSLLGTEQF
TRBV10-1	TRBJ1-1	ASSDAGKNTEAF
TRBV11-3	TRBJ2-2	ASSFRQGDGELF
TRBV18	TRBJ2-1	ASSLPDRGPGNEQF
TRBV4-3	TRBJ2-1	ASSPLLGSEQF
TRBV19	TRBJ2-1	ASSTRTSGRASYNEQF
TRBV28	TRBJ1-2	ASSLTGSRGYT
TRBV3-1/TRBV3-2	TRBJ1-6	ASSQGRRVLQGFH
TRBV7-2	TRBJ2-5	ASSSILAGPETQY
TRBV28	TRBJ2-2	ASNVQGITGELF
TRBV7-5	TRBJ1-5	ARPGVGDEGRQPQH
TRBV19	TRBJ2-7	ASSEWASGKDEQY
TRBV28	TRBJ2-1	ASSFNGPRDNEQF
TRBV2	TRBJ2-7	ASKEAPSRYEQY
TRBV6-2/TRBV6-3	TRBJ2-7	ASSPPGPGRFGAGGYYEQY
TRBV25-1	TRBJ2-5	ASSELSSGSQETQY
TRBV5-6	TRBJ1-4	ASSLRSTNEKLF
TRBV7-2	TRBJ2-1	ASSLRLAGGDEQF
TRBV5-1	TRBJ2-3	ASSLAPGRLSDTDTQY
TRBV19	TRBJ2-6	ASTSGRALSYGANVLT
TRBV28	TRBJ1-1	ASSLGHRAEAF
TRBV2	TRBJ2-1	ASSERGLASNNEQF
TRBV5-6	TRBJ2-1	ASSRRTSKYNEQF
TRBV2	TRBJ1-5	ASSGDSNQPQH
TRBV27	TRBJ2-2	APRPGELF
TRBV7-2	TRBJ2-2	ASSLAREHGGELF
TRBV12-3/TRBV12-4	TRBJ2-7	ASSPGPIYEQY
TRBV30	TRBJ2-1	AWRGLAGGPHEQF
TRBV7-9	TRBJ2-6	ASNGQGSSGANVLT
TRBV19	TRBJ2-1	ASSRSGTSTYNEQF
TRBV5-4	TRBJ2-7	ASSPGAGLASYEQY
TRBV3-1/TRBV3-2	TRBJ2-1	ASGKRDRVWNEQF
TRBV7-8	TRBJ1-5	ASSSSARGVVHQPQH
TRBV5-8	TRBJ1-1	ASSLDSTEAF